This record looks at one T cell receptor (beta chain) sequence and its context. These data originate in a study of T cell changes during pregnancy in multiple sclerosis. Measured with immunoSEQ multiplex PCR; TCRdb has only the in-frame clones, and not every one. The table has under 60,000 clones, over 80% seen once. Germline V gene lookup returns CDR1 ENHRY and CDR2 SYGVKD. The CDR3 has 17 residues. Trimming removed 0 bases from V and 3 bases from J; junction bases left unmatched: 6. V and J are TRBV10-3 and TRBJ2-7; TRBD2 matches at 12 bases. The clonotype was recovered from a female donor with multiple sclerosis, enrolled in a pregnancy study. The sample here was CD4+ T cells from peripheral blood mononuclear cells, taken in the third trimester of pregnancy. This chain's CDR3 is CAISESLAGGRNYEQYF. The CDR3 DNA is TGTGCCATCAGTGAGTCACTAGCGGGGGGTAGGAACTACGAGCAGTACTTC.